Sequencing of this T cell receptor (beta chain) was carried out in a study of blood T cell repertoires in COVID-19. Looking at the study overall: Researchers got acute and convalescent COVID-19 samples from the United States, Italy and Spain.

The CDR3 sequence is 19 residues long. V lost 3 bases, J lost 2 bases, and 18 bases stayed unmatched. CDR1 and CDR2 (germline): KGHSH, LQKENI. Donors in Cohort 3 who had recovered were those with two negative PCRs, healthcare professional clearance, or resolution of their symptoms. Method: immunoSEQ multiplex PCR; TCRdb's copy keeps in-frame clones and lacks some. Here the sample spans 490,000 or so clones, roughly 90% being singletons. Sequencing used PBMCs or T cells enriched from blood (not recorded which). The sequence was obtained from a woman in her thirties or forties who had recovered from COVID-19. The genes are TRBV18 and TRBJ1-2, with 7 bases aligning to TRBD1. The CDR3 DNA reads TGTGCCAGCTCACCGGGGACGACAGGGATTGGGGATTCCAACTATGGCTACACCTTC. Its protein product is CASSPGTTGIGDSNYGYTF. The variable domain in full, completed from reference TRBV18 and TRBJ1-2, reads NAGVMQNPRHLVRRRGQEARLRCSPMKGHSHVYWYRQLPEEGLKFMVYLQKENIIDESGMPKERFSAEFPKEGPSILRIQQVVRGDSAAYFCASSPGTTGIGDSNYGYTFGSGTRLTVV.